This entry describes one T cell receptor (beta chain). Its specific antigen is unknown. No base quality information exists; no much larger clone differs at one position. This entry belongs to a study of relationships among human T cell subsets (TCRdb year 2010). Regarding the complete study: Sequencing was performed on eight distinct blood T cell populations: pan T, CD8 cytotoxic, regulatory, Th1, Th2, naive plus transitional, activated and memory cells.

The library came from multiplex PCR. The sequencing machine was a 454 GS FLX. TCR alpha and beta CDR3 regions were amplified from mRNA by semiquantitative ARM-PCR. ARM-PCR used tagged nested gene-specific primers, after which communal superprimers carried out exponential amplification. Nested primers were removed by exonuclease before the second amplification round on first-round PCR products. Sequencing of the amplicons was performed on the 454 platform, which allows millions of DNA fragments to be sequenced rapidly without cloning bias. A read counted as effective if the read could be mapped to both V and J germline segments. In the paper's pipeline: IRmap, which uses pyromap, a Smith-Waterman modification adapted to 454 sequencing errors, was used to assign reads to germline V, D and J segments. Cutoffs set at the 99th percentile of alignment scores from simulated random sequences were applied to filter D-beta assignments. The amino acids between the conserved V-segment Y[YFLI]C motif and the J-segment [FW]GXGT motif were defined as CDR3. Repertoire diversity was estimated with a compound Poisson process model previously applied to large-scale EST data. A procedure for detecting cross-contamination was applied so that sample contamination could be argued against as the origin of shared CDR3s. Clones were called with MiXCR by TCRdb after fastp trimmed the public reads at Q25, and only in-frame beta chains were retained. Rows merge per CDR3 protein into single entries with the most common DNA and genes. TCRdb's processing, not the authors', yielded these V and J calls. The sample data list a few thousand distinct CDR3 sequences, and around 54% of these were observed just once. The ten largest clonotypes hold 2.8% of the sample.

What the research found in general, with its limitations: The substantial sharing of CDR3s among Th1, Th2 and regulatory T cells was interpreted as suggesting that cell fate choices are stochastic. The bead-based sorting was unable to rule out the presence of a CD4+CD8+ double-positive population. Over 50% of CD8+ cytotoxic sequences belonged to clones with over 100 reads, whereas regulatory and Th2 subsets showed few such clones. Across the seven subsets, no statistically significant differences turned up in V, D and J usage, CDR3 length, or N-nucleotide additions.

Once CD4+CD56+ NKT cells had been removed, anti-CD294 beads were used to select Th2 cells as CD4+CD25-CD294+ cells. To isolate the T cell subsets, Miltenyi superparamagnetic beads coated with subset-specific monoclonal antibodies were used. Peripheral blood was used as the source from which all T cell populations were isolated. Ficoll separation of whole blood yielded mononuclear cells, and anti-CD14 microbeads were then used to deplete the monocytes. Right after isolation, the cell populations were resuspended in RNAprotect reagent. The sequence came from a man in his forties or fifties in good health. The sequenced sample was CD4+ Th2 cells sorted from blood. The sample's cell subset or site label, in plain terms: CD4+CD25-CD294+ T helper 2 cells.

The CDR3 region: CAWSQGGSGNTIYF. The nucleotide sequence reads TGTGCCTGGAGTCAGGGTGGATCTGGAAACACCATATATTTT. The chain is made from TRBV30 and TRBJ1-3; D gene: possibly TRBD1, on 5 matching bases. Trimming costs V 2 bases and J 1 base, and their ends lie 9 bases apart. Its CDR3 holds 14 amino acids, cysteine through phenylalanine. Just the 42-base CDR3 DNA is kept, in frame starting at base 1. From the germline V gene (reference sequence), CDR1 is GTSNPN and CDR2 is SVGIG.